This T cell receptor beta chain appears in the sequencing data of a study of blood T cell repertoires in COVID-19. Unmatched junction bases numbered 3, after V lost 2 bases and J lost 6 bases. The germline CDR1 and CDR2 sequences are MNHEY and SVGAGI. This CDR3 region has 14 residues. Repertoires were generated with immunoSEQ multiplex PCR, while TCRdb's copy carries only in-frame clones and drops some. The data hold around 190,000 clones, with approximately 90% observed a single time. Sequences were obtained from peripheral blood. The source of this sequence is a man between 25 and 39 years old with acute or convalescent COVID-19. This sequence joins TRBV6-5 and TRBJ2-5; 10 nucleotides align to TRBD2. CDR3 sequence (DNA): TGTGCCAGCAGTTACCTAGCGGGGGTTAAGACCCAGTACTTC. It specifies CASSYLAGVKTQYF.